Listed below are T cell receptor beta chains from one sample, sequenced in a study of response to subunit inactivated influenza vaccine. MiXCR, run by TCRdb on the RT-PCR reads, gives a single entry per CDR3 protein. The sample lists more than 550,000 distinct CDR3 sequences, around 11% occurring once. These data were also reused for a study on T cells expressing NK-cell markers.

The sample here was PBMCs from blood, taken on the day of vaccination. The receptor set was obtained from a man aged 50 to 59 who received an inactivated influenza vaccine. Both conserved end residues are part of each CDR3. D genes are given only for firm matches. Part of the rows lack a size; the others show once, few, many or a class for expanded clones.

V gene	J gene	clone size	D gene	CDR3 protein	CDR3 DNA
TRBV5-8	TRBJ2-5	few	.	CASSYTGTFGETQYF	TGTGCCAGCAGCTACACCGGGACCTTCGGGGAGACCCAGTACTTC
TRBV29-1	TRBJ1-1	few	.	CSVDKQMNTEAFF	TGCAGCGTTGATAAACAGATGAACACTGAAGCTTTCTTT
TRBV12-3/TRBV12-4	TRBJ1-5	.	.	CASSHGRGVSNQPQHF	TGTGCCAGCAGCCACGGGCGGGGTGTGAGCAATCAGCCCCAGCATTTT
TRBV7-9	TRBJ2-3	.	TRBD2	CASRPIAGGTDTQFF	TGTGCCAGCAGACCCATAGCGGGGGGCACAGATACGCAGTTTTTT
TRBV5-1	TRBJ2-7	.	.	CASSWQQYGEQYF	TGCGCCAGCAGCTGGCAACAGTACGGCGAGCAGTACTTC
TRBV20-1	TRBJ2-1	few	TRBD2	CSAWSGGNEQFF	TGCAGTGCTTGGTCGGGGGGCAATGAGCAGTTCTTC
TRBV20-1	TRBJ2-1	few	TRBD1	CSAGRHRGRITYEQFF	TGCAGTGCTGGCCGGCACAGGGGCAGAATCACATATGAGCAGTTCTTC
TRBV7-2	TRBJ2-1	.	.	CASSQQWYDNEQFF	TGTGCCAGCAGCCAACAGTGGTACGACAATGAGCAGTTCTTC
TRBV7-7	TRBJ2-3	few	.	CASSPRPWDGSLSTDTQYF	TGTGCTAGCAGCCCGCGCCCTTGGGATGGGTCCCTAAGCACAGATACGCAGTATTTT
TRBV7-3	TRBJ2-1	few	.	CASSSRTFAAQFF	TGTGCCAGCAGCTCCCGGACCTTTGCAGCGCAGTTCTTC
TRBV12-3/TRBV12-4	TRBJ2-1	few	TRBD1	CASSYPGQASEQFF	TGTGCCAGCAGTTATCCCGGACAGGCCTCTGAGCAGTTCTTC
TRBV18	TRBJ1-4	many	TRBD1	CASSPQTGGSEKLFF	TGTGCCAGCTCACCTCAGACAGGGGGAAGTGAAAAACTGTTTTTT
TRBV20-1	TRBJ2-3	few	TRBD2	CSARVASGGMDTQYF	TGCAGTGCTAGAGTGGCTAGCGGAGGCATGGATACGCAGTATTTT
TRBV28	TRBJ1-2	many	.	CASSLGTATNYGYTF	TGTGCCAGCAGTTTGGGGACTGCGACTAACTATGGCTACACCTTC
TRBV12-3/TRBV12-4	TRBJ2-1	few	TRBD2	CASREKGLAVYNEQFF	TGTGCCAGCAGGGAAAAGGGACTAGCGGTCTACAATGAGCAGTTCTTC
TRBV9	TRBJ2-3	few	TRBD1	CASSSGQETDTQYF	TGTGCCAGCAGCTCGGGACAGGAAACAGATACGCAGTATTTT
TRBV12-5	TRBJ2-2	.	.	CASGLIPGELFF	TGTGCTAGTGGTTTGATTCCCGGGGAGCTGTTTTTT
TRBV7-2	TRBJ2-3	.	.	CASSLFRADTQCF	TGTGCCAGCAGCTTATTCAGGGCAGATACGCAGTGTTTT
TRBV5-1	TRBJ2-7	.	TRBD1	CASRPGTGGMGEQYF	TGCGCCAGCAGACCCGGGACAGGGGGTATGGGAGAGCAGTACTTC
TRBV25-1	TRBJ2-2	many	.	CASSDDRPAINTGELFF	TGTGCCAGCAGTGATGACAGGCCAGCGATTAACACCGGGGAGCTGTTTTTT
TRBV6-6	TRBJ2-7	.	.	CASRGAHEQYF	TGTGCCAGCAGGGGGGCACACGAGCAGTACTTC
TRBV6-2/TRBV6-3	TRBJ1-4	few	.	CASARTDRQNEKLFF	TGTGCCAGCGCCCGTACGGACAGACAAAATGAAAAACTGTTTTTT
TRBV14	TRBJ2-7	few	.	CASSQARSGSYEQYF	TGTGCCAGCAGCCAAGCCAGGTCCGGCTCCTACGAGCAGTACTTC
TRBV15	TRBJ2-7	.	.	CATSREGTRGAYEQYF	TGTGCCACCAGCAGAGAAGGGACCCGTGGAGCCTACGAGCAGTACTTC
TRBV7-2	TRBJ2-4	.	.	CASSLAPSVRNIQYF	TGTGCCAGCAGCTTAGCGCCAAGCGTCCGAAACATTCAGTACTTC
TRBV30	TRBJ2-3	.	TRBD2	CAWRMTSGGRSTQYF	TGTGCCTGGAGGATGACTAGCGGGGGGAGGAGTACGCAGTATTTT
TRBV24-1	TRBJ2-7	.	TRBD2	CATSASGSWYEQYF	TGTGCCACCAGTGCTAGCGGGAGTTGGTACGAGCAGTACTTC
TRBV12-3/TRBV12-4	TRBJ2-7	few	TRBD1	CASSSRQGSVNEQYF	TGTGCCAGCAGTTCGAGACAGGGGAGCGTAAACGAGCAGTACTTC
TRBV21-1	TRBJ2-1	.	.	CASSMYDEQFF	TGTGCCAGCAGCATGTACGATGAGCAGTTCTTC
TRBV10-3	TRBJ2-3	few	TRBD2	CAISRTSGMTDTQYF	TGTGCCATCAGTCGAACTAGCGGGATGACAGATACGCAGTATTTT
TRBV12-3/TRBV12-4	TRBJ2-1	.	TRBD1	CASCPLYRGGDEQFF	TGTGCCAGCTGTCCCTTGTACAGGGGTGGGGATGAGCAGTTCTTC
TRBV4-3	TRBJ2-3	few	TRBD2	CASSQTGTSGTDTQYF	TGCGCCAGCAGCCAGACCGGGACTAGCGGCACAGATACGCAGTATTTT
TRBV4-2	TRBJ1-6	.	.	CASSQQVFSYNSPLHF	TGTGCCAGCAGCCAACAGGTTTTCTCCTATAATTCACCCCTCCACTTT
TRBV20-1	TRBJ2-1	many	TRBD2	CSAPTSGGNNEQFF	TGCAGTGCACCAACTAGCGGGGGCAACAATGAGCAGTTCTTC
TRBV20-1	TRBJ2-7	few	.	CSARDGSGKPYEQYF	TGCAGTGCTAGAGATGGTTCGGGGAAGCCCTACGAGCAGTACTTC
TRBV20-1	TRBJ2-7	few	TRBD2	CSASGSGSLDEQYF	TGCAGTGCCAGCGGGAGCGGGAGTCTGGACGAGCAGTACTTC
TRBV28	TRBJ1-4	.	.	CASSRAGSYSF	TGTGCCAGCAGTCGGGCAGGGTCTTACTCCTTT
TRBV5-1	TRBJ1-6	few	.	CASSLELDSPLHF	TGCGCCAGCAGCTTGGAGTTAGATTCGCCCCTCCACTTT
TRBV24-1	TRBJ2-1	few	TRBD2	CATSDLNYQGGEQFF	TGTGCCACCAGTGATTTAAACTATCAGGGAGGGGAGCAGTTCTTC
TRBV7-9	TRBJ2-3	many	.	CASSKGGSTDTQYF	TGTGCCAGCAGCAAAGGGGGAAGCACAGATACGCAGTATTTT
TRBV7-6	TRBJ2-7	.	TRBD1	CASSLAVQGTGEQYF	TGTGCCAGCAGCTTAGCCGTACAGGGGACCGGGGAGCAGTACTTC
TRBV5-1	TRBJ2-2	many	TRBD1	CASSLQGAYTGELFF	TGCGCCAGCAGCCTACAGGGGGCCTACACCGGGGAGCTGTTTTTT
TRBV24-1	TRBJ2-5	few	TRBD1	CATRDREETQYF	TGTGCCACCAGAGACAGGGAGGAGACCCAGTACTTC
TRBV4-1	TRBJ2-5	few	TRBD1	CASSRGQGIFRETQYF	TGCGCCAGCAGCCGAGGACAGGGGATCTTTCGGGAGACCCAGTACTTC
TRBV29-1	TRBJ2-1	.	TRBD2	CSVEDLAGGSSSYNEQFF	TGCAGCGTTGAAGACCTAGCGGGAGGCTCCAGCTCCTACAATGAGCAGTTCTTC
TRBV7-9	TRBJ2-2	many	.	CASSPPGVSAGELFF	TGTGCCAGCAGCCCTCCTGGGGTTTCTGCCGGGGAGCTGTTTTTT
TRBV2	TRBJ2-2	few	.	CASSLAYAGELFF	TGTGCCAGCAGCCTCGCCTACGCCGGGGAGCTGTTTTTT
TRBV3-1	TRBJ2-7	few	.	CASSQYRGGEQYF	TGTGCCAGCAGCCAATACAGGGGAGGCGAGCAGTACTTC
TRBV7-3	TRBJ2-7	.	TRBD2	CASSLSPSGGTEQYF	TGTGCCAGCAGCTTATCCCCTAGCGGGGGAACCGAGCAGTACTTC
TRBV29-1	TRBJ1-2	.	.	CSVEDLGANYGYTF	TGCAGCGTTGAAGATCTAGGGGCTAACTATGGCTACACCTTC
TRBV12-3/TRBV12-4	TRBJ2-6	few	.	CASSSPTVSGANVLTF	TGTGCCAGCAGTTCCCCTACAGTATCTGGGGCCAACGTCCTGACTTTC
TRBV20-1	TRBJ1-1	few	.	CSARDWGQVPEAFF	TGCAGTGCTAGAGATTGGGGACAAGTACCTGAAGCTTTCTTT
TRBV5-1	TRBJ2-7	few	TRBD1	CASTRDRGNLEQYF	TGCGCCAGCACCCGGGACAGGGGGAATTTAGAGCAGTACTTC
TRBV12-3/TRBV12-4	TRBJ2-3	few	.	CASSLYGGGLDTQYF	TGTGCCAGCAGTTTATATGGGGGGGGGCTCGATACGCAGTATTTT
TRBV18	TRBJ1-1	many	.	CASSPRQGRAYMNTEAFF	TGTGCCAGCTCACCACGACAAGGGAGAGCTTATATGAACACTGAAGCTTTCTTT
TRBV20-1	TRBJ2-2	.	TRBD1	CSARDVDRGLGGELFF	TGCAGTGCTAGAGATGTTGACAGGGGGCTTGGCGGGGAGCTGTTTTTT
TRBV5-1	TRBJ2-7	many	.	CASMLGVGGLYEQYF	TGCGCCAGCATGCTGGGTGTCGGGGGGCTTTACGAGCAGTACTTC
TRBV12-3/TRBV12-4	TRBJ1-5	few	.	CASSYGSRGDNQPQHF	TGTGCCAGCAGCTACGGGAGCAGGGGCGACAATCAGCCCCAGCATTTT
TRBV19	TRBJ2-5	few	TRBD1	CATRGTALETQYF	TGTGCCACAAGGGGGACAGCCTTGGAGACCCAGTACTTC
TRBV20-1	TRBJ2-3	few	TRBD1	CSAMDRGADTQYF	TGCAGTGCAATGGACAGGGGCGCAGATACGCAGTATTTT